This T cell receptor beta chain was obtained from a study of shared clonotypes between healthy human individuals (dated by TCRdb to the early 2020s). Describing the broader study: A couple of women and three men aged 18 to 49 years were included in the cohort. To increase sequencing depth and limit assay-specific biases, different laboratories used diverse techniques to prepare libraries and sequence TCR repertoires. To estimate repertoire size and how much clonotype sharing occurs between individuals, the study deeply sequenced the blood TCR repertoires of a handful of healthy adults. Between about 0.9 and 9 billion PBMCs per donor were obtained by leukapheresis. For each donor, CD4 naive and CD4 memory were each run on three plates, CD8 naive on two plates, and CD8 memory on one plate. Overall study outcomes, separate from this receptor: Compared with non-shared clonotypes, clonotypes shared by all four sorted-subset donors had higher generation probabilities. Based on pairwise subsampling, the degree of clonotype sharing among donors was expected to be affected by sequencing depth. Sharing across a handful of donors was observed for around 5% of naive CD4, 3.5% of naive CD8, 2% to 2.5% of memory CD4, and roughly 0.4% of memory CD8 clonotypes. Naive subsets generally had larger estimated clonotype richness than memory subsets. Because the study included only a small number of donors, the genetic and exposure-history diversity represented was limited. Sampling was limited to blood, and TCR repertoires in tissue likely differ from TCR repertoires in blood. Rarefaction of sorted-subset datasets indicated incomplete sequencing despite the large sequencing depth.

TCR CDR3 regions were amplified from genomic DNA by multiplex PCR using the deep immunoSEQ assay. For each cell subset, the extracted genomic DNA was distributed evenly across all wells of several immunoSEQ 96-well plates, and each plate served as one replicate. For sorted subsets, around 200 ng genomic DNA, equal to tens of thousands of T cell genomes, was loaded into each replicate PCR. Purified libraries were quantified with a Qubit 3.0 fluorometer, sized on a Bioanalyzer 2100, and re-quantified with the KAPA Library Quantification kit. A separate single-read 150-cycle Illumina NextSeq 550 flow cell was used to sequence each immunoSEQ 96-well plate. In the original analysis: Because the immunoSEQ output included only junctional sequences and no quality scores, the filtering could not be the same as the filtering used for full-length reads. To assign V/J genes and CDR3, sequences were annotated against IMGT germline references using PyIR, a Python wrapper for IgBLAST v1.9. Any read was removed if the V/J assignment was weak (E-value above 1e-6), the CDR3 was missing, or the read contained stop codons, out-of-frame junctions, or ambiguous translated residues. V3J clonotypes were defined as sequences sharing an identical inferred V gene, J gene, and CDR3 amino acid sequence. Percentage overlap between repertoires was computed as shared unique clonotypes divided by the size of the smaller repertoire. RTK rarefaction, the Chao1 estimator, and Recon v2.1 estimates of unobserved clonotypes were used to assess repertoire richness. OLGA was used to compute generation probabilities for all TCRbeta clonotypes that the gDNA method yielded from a handful of donors. The clones in this table, taken by TCRdb from immuneACCESS, are in-frame only. Not every clone is retained; where verified, under half of the shortfall comes from an unresolved V gene, and the cause of the rest is unknown. V and J calls and clone size come straight from that table; D and trimming were deduced from the DNA. The sample table holds under 350,000 clones, of which 87% were seen once. Roughly 15% of the sample is in the top ten clones.

The donors were healthy, HIV-negative adults with no recently reported acute infections or vaccinations. All donors were Caucasian adults living in Nashville, Tennessee, USA. CD8 memory samples combined magnetically selected CD45RO+ cells with CCR7-negative CD45RA+ effector memory (TemRA) cells. Blood was obtained by leukapheresis, after which PBMCs were separated by Ficoll-Histopaque density gradient centrifugation and cryopreserved in liquid nitrogen vapor phase. Analytical flow cytometry was used to check the purity and quantity of each magnetically sorted T cell population. Each sorted fraction had its genomic DNA isolated and then quantified by UV absorbance on a Nanodrop 2000c. With respect to this clone: No antigen is known for it. Per-nucleotide qualities are absent, and no much larger clonotype sits a single base away.

V drops 7 bases and J drops 8 bases, leaving 11 bases in between. Looking up the germline V gene yields CDR1 SNHLY and CDR2 FYNNEI. The CDR3 runs 11 amino acids, cysteine and phenylalanine included. CDR3 DNA only is kept here, 33 bases in frame from base 1. The specimen was memory CD8+ T cells sorted from blood. The sample's cell subset or site label, decoded: CD45RO+ cells pooled with CCR7-negative TemRA cells. The sequence came from a young man in good health. This sequence uses TRBV2 and TRBJ1-1; the D gene remains uncertain. The nucleotides are TGTGCCAGCACTGGGTTGGCCGAAGCTTTCTTT. Its product reads: CASTGLAEAFF.